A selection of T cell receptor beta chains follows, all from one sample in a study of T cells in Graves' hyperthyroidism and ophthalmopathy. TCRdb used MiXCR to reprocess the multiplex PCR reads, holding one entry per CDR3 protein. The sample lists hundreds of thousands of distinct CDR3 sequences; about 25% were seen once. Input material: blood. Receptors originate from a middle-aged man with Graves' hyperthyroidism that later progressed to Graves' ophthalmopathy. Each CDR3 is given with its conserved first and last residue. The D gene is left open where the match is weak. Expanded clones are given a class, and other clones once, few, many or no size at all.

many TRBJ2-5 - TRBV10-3 CASSRQGKQETQYF TGTGCCTCCTCAAGGCAGGGGAAACAAGAGACCCAGTACTTC
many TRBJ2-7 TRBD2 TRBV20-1 CSARARLAGSYEQYF TGCAGTGCTAGAGCCCGACTAGCGGGCTCCTACGAGCAGTACTTC
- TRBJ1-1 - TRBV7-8 CASSPTRESPSFF TGTGCCAGCAGCCCCACAAGGGAGAGTCCATCTTTCTTT
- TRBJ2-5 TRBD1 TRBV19 CASSPDTGTGGTETQYF TGTGCCAGTAGTCCGGATACCGGGACAGGGGGCACAGAGACCCAGTACTTC
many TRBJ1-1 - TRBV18 CASSPPPEDTEAFF TGTGCCAGCTCACCACCCCCAGAGGACACTGAAGCTTTCTTT
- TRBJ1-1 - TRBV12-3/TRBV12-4 CAIRQESWAEAFF TGTGCCATCAGACAGGAGTCTTGGGCTGAAGCTTTCTTT
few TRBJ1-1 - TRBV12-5 CASGSSRDTTEAFF TGTGCTAGTGGTTCGTCCCGGGACACCACTGAAGCTTTCTTT
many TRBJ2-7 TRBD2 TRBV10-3 CAISAGLARRGNYEQYF TGTGCCATCAGTGCGGGACTAGCCAGACGTGGGAATTACGAGCAGTACTTC
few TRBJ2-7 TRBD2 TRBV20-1 CSASHGGGRAYEQYF TGCAGTGCTAGTCACGGGGGGGGCCGGGCCTACGAGCAGTACTTC
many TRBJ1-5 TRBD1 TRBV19 CASIATGTGISQPQHF TGTGCCAGTATCGCGACCGGGACAGGGATTAGTCAGCCCCAGCATTTT
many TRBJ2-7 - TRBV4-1 CASSQDHGTRSYEQYF TGCGCCAGCAGCCAAGATCATGGGACACGCTCCTACGAGCAGTACTTC
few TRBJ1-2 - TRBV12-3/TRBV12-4 CASTLGTNYGYTF TGTGCCAGCACCTTGGGGACTAACTATGGCTACACCTTC